The rows below give T cell receptor beta chains drawn from one sample of a study of blood T cell repertoires in COVID-19. Sequencing was performed with immunoSEQ multiplex PCR; in TCRdb, only in-frame clones are kept and a portion is missing. This sample has 250,000 to 300,000 clones; 70% to 90% occur once, and the top ten carry around 13%. The material sequenced was peripheral blood. The source is a woman in her sixties or seventies with COVID-19, enrolled during active disease. The CDR3 runs from the conserved cysteine through the conserved F or W. The D gene is left open where the match is weak. Size is omitted from some rows. Given values are once, few, many or a class for expanded clones.

d_call	cdr3_length	v_call	j_call	clone_size	cdr3_aa	cdr3_nt
.	17	TRBV21-1	TRBJ2-5	.	CASGHRMGLAGGETQYF	TGTGCCAGCGGACACAGGATGGGACTAGCTGGGGGGGAGACCCAGTACTTC
.	13	TRBV9	TRBJ1-2	.	CASSVSQGNGYTF	TGTGCCAGCAGCGTCTCCCAGGGGAATGGCTACACCTTC
TRBD1	14	TRBV5-1	TRBJ1-2	.	CASSLDRGKHGYTF	TGCGCCAGCAGCTTGGACAGGGGGAAGCATGGCTACACCTTC
.	14	TRBV19	TRBJ1-1	.	CASSIGAASTEAFF	TGTGCCAGTAGTATTGGGGCAGCGAGTACTGAAGCTTTCTTT
.	15	TRBV5-1	TRBJ2-7	.	CASSLEPGVSYEQYF	TGCGCCAGCAGCTTGGAACCAGGGGTCTCCTACGAGCAGTACTTC
TRBD1	15	TRBV4-3	TRBJ2-1	.	CASSRDSGTWNEQFF	TGCGCCAGCAGCCGGGACAGTGGGACATGGAATGAGCAGTTCTTC
TRBD1	15	TRBV9	TRBJ2-2	.	CASRTGGSLPGELFF	TGTGCCAGCCGGACAGGGGGCTCTCTCCCCGGGGAGCTGTTTTTT
.	13	TRBV2	TRBJ2-5	.	CASGGLPGETQYF	TGTGCCAGCGGTGGTCTGCCGGGAGAGACCCAGTACTTC
.	15	TRBV27	TRBJ2-1	.	CASSAGGAPVNEQFF	TGTGCCAGCAGTGCTGGAGGTGCCCCCGTCAATGAGCAGTTCTTC
TRBD1	18	TRBV7-9	TRBJ1-6	.	CASSPEQGGQTYNSPLHF	TGTGCCAGCAGCCCAGAACAGGGGGGCCAAACCTATAATTCACCCCTCCACTTT
.	13	TRBV2	TRBJ1-5	few	CASSYRDGQPQHF	TGTGCCAGCAGCTACAGGGACGGTCAGCCCCAGCATTTT
.	14	TRBV11-2	TRBJ1-4	few	CASSLVSAGEKLFF	TGTGCCAGCAGCTTAGTTTCCGCCGGTGAAAAACTGTTTTTT
.	16	TRBV28	TRBJ2-7	.	CASLGTAGLSSYEQYF	TGTGCCAGCCTGGGTACCGCGGGCCTCAGCTCCTACGAGCAGTACTTC
TRBD1	14	TRBV7-2	TRBJ1-2	.	CASSTTGQPYGYTF	TGTGCCAGCAGCACCACGGGACAGCCCTATGGCTACACCTTC
.	14	TRBV28	TRBJ1-2	.	CASSLQGGGYGYTF	TGTGCCAGCAGTTTACAGGGTGGGGGGTATGGCTACACCTTC
TRBD1	18	TRBV19	TRBJ2-2	.	CASSISSGGQGAIGELFF	TGTGCCAGTAGTATATCATCGGGGGGACAGGGGGCGATCGGGGAGCTGTTTTTT
TRBD2	18	TRBV5-4	TRBJ2-2	.	CASSRGLAGGQDTGELFF	TGTGCCAGCAGCCGGGGACTAGCGGGGGGGCAGGACACCGGGGAGCTGTTTTTT
.	12	TRBV6-5	TRBJ1-1	.	CASRVENTEAFF	TGTGCCAGCAGGGTAGAAAACACTGAAGCTTTCTTT
.	16	TRBV28	TRBJ1-5	.	CASSKGREGRNQPQHF	TGTGCCAGCAGCAAGGGAAGGGAGGGGCGGAATCAGCCCCAGCATTTT
.	13	TRBV18	TRBJ2-5	.	CASSPDRGETQYF	TGTGCCAGCTCACCGGACCGGGGAGAGACCCAGTACTTC
.	13	TRBV7-9	TRBJ2-1	few	CASTKTEYNEQFF	TGTGCCAGCACCAAGACAGAGTACAATGAGCAGTTCTTC
.	12	TRBV19	TRBJ2-1	.	CASSTSGYEQFF	TGTGCCAGTAGTACCTCAGGGTACGAGCAGTTCTTC
.	11	TRBV20-1	TRBJ2-7	once	CSAREAHEQYF	TGCAGTGCTAGAGAGGCCCACGAGCAGTACTTC
TRBD1	15	TRBV5-6	TRBJ1-1	once	CASSLGTGGNTEAFF	TGTGCCAGCAGCCTCGGGACAGGGGGGAACACTGAAGCTTTCTTT
.	18	TRBV9	TRBJ2-6	.	CASSDPGHRISGANVLTF	TGTGCCAGCAGCGATCCGGGACATAGAATCTCTGGGGCCAACGTCCTGACTTTC
.	15	TRBV19	TRBJ2-3	.	CASSMFTGGTDTQYF	TGTGCCAGTAGTATGTTTACGGGGGGCACAGATACGCAGTATTTT